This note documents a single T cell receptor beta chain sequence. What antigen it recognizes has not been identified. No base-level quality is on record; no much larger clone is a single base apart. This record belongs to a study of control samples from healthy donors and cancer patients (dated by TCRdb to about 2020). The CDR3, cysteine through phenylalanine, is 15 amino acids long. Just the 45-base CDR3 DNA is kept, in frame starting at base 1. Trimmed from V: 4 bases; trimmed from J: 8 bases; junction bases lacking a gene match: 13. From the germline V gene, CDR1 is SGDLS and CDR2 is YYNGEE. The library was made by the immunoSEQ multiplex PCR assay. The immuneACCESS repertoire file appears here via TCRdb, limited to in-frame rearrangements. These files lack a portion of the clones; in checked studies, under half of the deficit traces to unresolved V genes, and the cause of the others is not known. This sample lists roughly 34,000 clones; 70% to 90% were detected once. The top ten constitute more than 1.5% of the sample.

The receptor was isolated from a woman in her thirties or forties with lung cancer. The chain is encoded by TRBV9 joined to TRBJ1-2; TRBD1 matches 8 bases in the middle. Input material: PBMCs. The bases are TGTGCCAGCAGCATTACCGGGACAGGCGTTGAGGGCTACACCTTC. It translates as CASSITGTGVEGYTF.